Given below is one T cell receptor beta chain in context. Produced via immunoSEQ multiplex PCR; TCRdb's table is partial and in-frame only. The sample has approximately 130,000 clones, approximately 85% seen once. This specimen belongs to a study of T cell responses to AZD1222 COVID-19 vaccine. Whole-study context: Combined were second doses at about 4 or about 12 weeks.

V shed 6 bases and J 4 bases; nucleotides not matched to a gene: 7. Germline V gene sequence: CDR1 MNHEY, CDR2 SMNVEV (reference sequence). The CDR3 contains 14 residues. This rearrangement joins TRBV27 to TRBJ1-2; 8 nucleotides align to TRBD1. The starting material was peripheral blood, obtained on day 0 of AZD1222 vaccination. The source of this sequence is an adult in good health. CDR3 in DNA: TGTGCCAGCAGAAGGACAGGGCGTAGCTATGGCTACACCTTC. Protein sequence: CASRRTGRSYGYTF.